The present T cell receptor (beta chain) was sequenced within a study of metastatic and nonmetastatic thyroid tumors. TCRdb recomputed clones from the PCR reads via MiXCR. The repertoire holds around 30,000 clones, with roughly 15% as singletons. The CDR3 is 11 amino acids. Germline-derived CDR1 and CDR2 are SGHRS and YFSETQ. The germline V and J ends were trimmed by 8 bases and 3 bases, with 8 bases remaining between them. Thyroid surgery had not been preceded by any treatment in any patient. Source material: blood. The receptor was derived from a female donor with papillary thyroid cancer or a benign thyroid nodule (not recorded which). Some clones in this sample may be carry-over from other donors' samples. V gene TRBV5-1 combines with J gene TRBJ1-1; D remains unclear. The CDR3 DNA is TGCGCCAGGGACGGGTACACTGAAGCTTTCTTT. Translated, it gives CARDGYTEAFF.